This record concerns one T cell receptor beta chain sequence. Its antigen is still unknown. The repertoire was sequenced with immunoSEQ multiplex PCR; TCRdb's copy has only in-frame clones and lacks some. The table lists 3,200 or so clones, around 79% of them singletons, with 20% to 25% in the top ten. These data are taken from a study of high-grade serous ovarian cancer treatment subgroups. Findings and limits, study-wide: Repertoire analysis covered CDR3 alone, not CDR1 or CDR2.

Germline values: CDR1 SGHAT, CDR2 FQNNGV. The CDR3 length is 15 residues. V lost 5 bases, J lost 0 bases, and 6 bases stayed unmatched. Tumor samples were taken before definitive surgery or chemotherapy. This chain uses TRBV11-2 with TRBJ1-1; TRBD1 matches 7 bases. The receptor was derived from a human donor with high-grade serous ovarian cancer. The sample consisted of tumor tissue. This CDR3 is CASSPYGTVNTEAFF. The CDR3 DNA reads as TGTGCCAGCAGCCCCTACGGGACAGTGAACACTGAAGCTTTCTTT.